This T cell receptor (beta chain) was recorded in a study of blood T cell repertoires in COVID-19. Study as a whole: Donors in the United States, Italy and Spain gave samples during acute or convalescent COVID-19.

Looked up from germline, CDR1 is LGHNA and CDR2 is YNFKEQ. V lost 0 bases and J 3 bases, leaving 15 bases between the germline ends. There are 17 residues in the CDR3. Participants spanned ages about 18 to 89 years and resided in roughly 22 US areas. Either two negative PCRs, clearance, or symptom resolution qualified Cohort 3 donors as recovered. Original analysis: Estimates of nucleated cell counts were drawn from the amplification of reference gene primers. Libraries were prepared by immunoSEQ multiplex PCR; TCRdb keeps only in-frame clonotypes and omits some of them. The DNA was the basis for D and trimming; V, J and clone size are from that table. In the table there are some 240,000 clones, about 80% of which are singletons.

The chain is built from TRBV4-2 and TRBJ1-5; possible D gene TRBD1, 5 bases. This receptor was identified in a man in his forties or fifties who had recovered from COVID-19. The sample taken for sequencing was PBMCs or T cells enriched from blood (not recorded which). For the CDR3, the DNA is TGTGCCAGCAGCCAAGATCTAACGGCCAGGGCCAATCAGCCCCAGCATTTT. Translating gives CASSQDLTARANQPQHF.